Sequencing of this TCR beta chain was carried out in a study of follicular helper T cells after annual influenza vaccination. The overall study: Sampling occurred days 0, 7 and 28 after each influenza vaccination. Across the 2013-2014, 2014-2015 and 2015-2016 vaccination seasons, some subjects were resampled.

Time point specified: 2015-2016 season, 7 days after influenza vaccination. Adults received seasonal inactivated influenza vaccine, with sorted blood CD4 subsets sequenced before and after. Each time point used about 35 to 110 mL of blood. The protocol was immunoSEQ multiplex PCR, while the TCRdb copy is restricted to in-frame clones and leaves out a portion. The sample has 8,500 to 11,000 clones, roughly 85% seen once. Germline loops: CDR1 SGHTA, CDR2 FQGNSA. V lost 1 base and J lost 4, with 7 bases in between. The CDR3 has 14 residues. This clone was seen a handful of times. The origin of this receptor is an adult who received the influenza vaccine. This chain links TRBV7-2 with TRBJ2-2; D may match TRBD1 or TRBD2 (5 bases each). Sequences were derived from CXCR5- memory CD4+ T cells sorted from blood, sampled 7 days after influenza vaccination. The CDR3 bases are TGTGCCAGCAGCTTAGTTGGGGGCACCGGGGAGCTGTTTTTT. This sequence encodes CASSLVGGTGELFF.